The clone carrying this TCR beta chain has just one count. The entry originates in a study of CD8 T cells in Susac syndrome. The overall study: Patients with Susac syndrome were therapy-naive, on corticosteroids, or on intravenous immunoglobulin alone at blood draw.

RNA amounts of roughly 0.45 to 1 ug underwent reverse transcription with random hexamers. Using its own MiXCR run on the immunoSEQ multiplex PCR reads, TCRdb lists one record per CDR3 protein. This table holds 210,000 or so distinct CDR3 sequences, over 90% found once. The authors sequenced TCR beta from blood CD8+ and CD4+ T cells. The diagnostic criteria were recently defined, and patients with Susac syndrome met them for definite or probable disease. The germline V gene has CDR1 SEHNR and CDR2 FQNEAQ (reference sequence). Trimming stripped 5 bases from V and 7 bases from J, with 13 bases between. CDR3 length: 13 residues.

The source of this sequence is a human donor with Susac syndrome. The source material was CD4+ T cells from PBMCs. V is TRBV7-9 and J is TRBJ2-3; D gene unclear. In DNA, the CDR3 is TGTGCCAGCAGCCATGGGTCCGGGTATACGCAGTATTTT. It yields the protein CASSHGSGYTQYF.